This passage covers 6 T cell receptor beta chains from one sample sequenced in a study of early T cells in non-severe SARS-CoV-2 infection. TCRdb redid the calling of the 5' RACE reads with MiXCR, one entry per CDR3 protein. The table shows 45,000 or so distinct CDR3 sequences, with approximately 11% occurring only once. The sequenced sample was whole blood. The receptors shown here come from an adult who was a healthcare worker with PCR-confirmed SARS-CoV-2 infection or an uninfected control (not recorded which).

The chain is built from TRBV6-6 and TRBJ2-1, with D perhaps matching TRBD1 (5 bases). Germline V gene data show CDR1 as MNHNY and CDR2 as SVGAGI (reference sequence). Trimming stripped 6 bases from V and 13 bases from J, with 13 bases between. The length of the CDR3 is 11 residues. CDR3 nucleotides: TGTGCCAGCAGGGACACTACCCTCCAGTTCTTC. Protein: CASRDTTLQFF.

The chain recombines TRBV20-1 with TRBJ2-7; 12 bases agree with TRBD2. CDR1 is DFQATT and CDR2 is SNEGSKA in the germline V gene (reference sequence). J gave up 4 bases and V 0 bases, and 7 bases lay outside the gene matches. There are 16 residues in the CDR3. The CDR3 loop is CSARDSGTSGGYEQYF. The CDR3 DNA reads TGCAGTGCTAGAGATAGTGGCACTAGCGGGGGGTACGAGCAGTACTTC.

Sample share makes this clonotype medium-sized. The chain carries TRBV29-1 and TRBJ2-5; maybe TRBD2 (6 bases). CDR3 length: 14 residues. The V gene's germline CDR1 is SQVTM and CDR2 ANQGSEA. Trimming shortened V by 6 bases and J by 2 bases, and 16 bases separated the two germline ends. The CDR3: CSVTGLAVQETQYF. DNA of the CDR3: TGCAGCGTGACGGGACTCGCGGTACAAGAGACCCAGTACTTC.

This clonotype was seen many times. CDR3 sequence reads: CASSLLQGGNQPQHF. CDR3 bases: TGTGCCAGCAGTTTATTACAGGGGGGGAATCAGCCCCAGCATTTT. The chain combines TRBV27 with TRBJ1-5; 8 nucleotides align to TRBD1. Germline-derived CDR1 and CDR2 are MNHEY and SMNVEV (reference sequence). The CDR3 loop spans 15 amino acids. The trim removed 1 base at V and 4 bases at J, leaving 3 bases unmatched.

This rearrangement joins TRBV4-3 to TRBJ2-2; D is possibly TRBD1 (6 bases). The V gene's germline CDR1 is LGHNA and CDR2 YSLEER. V gave up 4 bases and J gave up 5 bases, with 8 bases separating them. CDR3 size: 13 residues. The CDR3 sequence: CASSLQGTGELFF. The CDR3 bases are TGCGCCAGCAGCCTACAGGGAACCGGGGAGCTGTTTTTT.

Ten or more counts support this clonotype. The chain uses TRBV12-3 or TRBV12-4 and TRBJ1-5; D might be TRBD1 (6 bases). Trimming pared 4 bases from V and 6 bases from J, leaving 19 bases between. CDR3 length: 16 amino acids. The CDR3 coding sequence is TGTGCCAGCAGTTCCCCTCGACTAGGGGGGATTCAGCCCCAGCATTTT. As protein: CASSSPRLGGIQPQHF.